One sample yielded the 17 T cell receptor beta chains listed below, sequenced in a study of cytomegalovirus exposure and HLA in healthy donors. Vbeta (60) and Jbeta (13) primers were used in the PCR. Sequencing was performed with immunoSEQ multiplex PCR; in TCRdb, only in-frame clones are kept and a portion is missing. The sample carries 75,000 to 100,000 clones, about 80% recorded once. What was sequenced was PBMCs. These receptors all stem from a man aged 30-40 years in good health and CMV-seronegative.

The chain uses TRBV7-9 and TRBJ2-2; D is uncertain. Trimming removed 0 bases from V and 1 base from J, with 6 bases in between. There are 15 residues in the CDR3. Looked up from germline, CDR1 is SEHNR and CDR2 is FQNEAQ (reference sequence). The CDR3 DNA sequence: TGTGCCAGCAGCTTAGCGTCTAAGAACACCGGGGAGCTGTTTTTT. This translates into CASSLASKNTGELFF.

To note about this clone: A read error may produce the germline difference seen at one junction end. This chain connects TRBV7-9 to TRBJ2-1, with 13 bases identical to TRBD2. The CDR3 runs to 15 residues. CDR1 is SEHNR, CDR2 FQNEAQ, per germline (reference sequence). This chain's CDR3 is CSSSLLAGGLDEQFF. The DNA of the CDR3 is TGTTCCAGCAGCCTACTAGCGGGAGGGCTTGATGAGCAGTTCTTC.

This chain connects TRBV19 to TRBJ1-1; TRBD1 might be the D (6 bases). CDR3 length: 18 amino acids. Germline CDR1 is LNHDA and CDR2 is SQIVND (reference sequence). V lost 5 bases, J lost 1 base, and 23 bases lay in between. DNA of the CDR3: TGTGCCAGTAGTTCGCTAGACAGGAATCCTGTTAGGAACACTGAAGCTTTCTTT. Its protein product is CASSSLDRNPVRNTEAFF.

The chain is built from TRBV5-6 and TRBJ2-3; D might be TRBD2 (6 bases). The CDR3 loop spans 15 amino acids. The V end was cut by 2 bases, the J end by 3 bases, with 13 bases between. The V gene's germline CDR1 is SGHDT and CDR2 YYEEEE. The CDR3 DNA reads TGTGCCAGCAGCTTCATTGGCGGGGAAACAGATACGCAGTATTTT. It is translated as CASSFIGGETDTQYF.

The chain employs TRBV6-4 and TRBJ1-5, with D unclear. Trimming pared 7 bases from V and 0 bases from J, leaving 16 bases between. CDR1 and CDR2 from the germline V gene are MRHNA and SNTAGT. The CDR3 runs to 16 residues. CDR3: CASTRWPGYSNQPQHF. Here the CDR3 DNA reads TGTGCCAGCACCAGGTGGCCAGGTTATAGCAATCAGCCCCAGCATTTT.

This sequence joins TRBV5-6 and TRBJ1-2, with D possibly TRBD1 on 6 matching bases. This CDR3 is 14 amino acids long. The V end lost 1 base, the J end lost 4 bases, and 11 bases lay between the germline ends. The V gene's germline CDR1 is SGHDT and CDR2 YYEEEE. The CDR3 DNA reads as TGTGCCAGCAGCTTGTCCACAGGGCTCTATGGCTACACCTTC. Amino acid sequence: CASSLSTGLYGYTF.

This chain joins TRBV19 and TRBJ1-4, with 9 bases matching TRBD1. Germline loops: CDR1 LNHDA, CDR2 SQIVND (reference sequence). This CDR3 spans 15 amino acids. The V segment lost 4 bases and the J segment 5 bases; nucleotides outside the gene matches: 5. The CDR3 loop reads CASSTQGAGNEKLFF. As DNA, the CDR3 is TGTGCCAGTAGTACACAGGGGGCTGGCAATGAAAAACTGTTTTTT.

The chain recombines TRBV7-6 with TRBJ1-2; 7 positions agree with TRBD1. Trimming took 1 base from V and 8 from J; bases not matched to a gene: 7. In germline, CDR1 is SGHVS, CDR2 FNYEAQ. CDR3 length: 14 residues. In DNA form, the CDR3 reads TGTGCCAGCAGCTTAGGGGGGACAGCGGCGGGCTACACCTTC. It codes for CASSLGGTAAGYTF.

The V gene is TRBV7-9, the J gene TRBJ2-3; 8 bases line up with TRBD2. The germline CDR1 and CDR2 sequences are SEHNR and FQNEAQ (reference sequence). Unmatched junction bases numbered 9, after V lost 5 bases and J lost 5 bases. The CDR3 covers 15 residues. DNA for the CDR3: TGTGCCAGCAGCCCCACGGGGAGCGGGGGAGATACGCAGTATTTT. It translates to CASSPTGSGGDTQYF.

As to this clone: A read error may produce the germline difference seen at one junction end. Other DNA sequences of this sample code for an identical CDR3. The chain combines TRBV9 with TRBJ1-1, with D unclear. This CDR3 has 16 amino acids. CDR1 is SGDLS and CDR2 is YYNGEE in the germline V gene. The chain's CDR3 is CASSVVEGRMNTEAFF. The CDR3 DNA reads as TGTGCCAGCAGCGTAGTTGAGGGTCGGATGAATACTGAAGCTTTCTTT.

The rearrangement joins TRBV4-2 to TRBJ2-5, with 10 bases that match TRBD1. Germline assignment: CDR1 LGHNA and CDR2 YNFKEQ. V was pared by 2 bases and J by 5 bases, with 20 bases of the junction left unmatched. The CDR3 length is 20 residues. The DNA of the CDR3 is TGTGCCAGCAGCCAACGGTGGGCCCACCCCGGGACAGGGGATGTGGAGACCCAGTACTTC. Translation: CASSQRWAHPGTGDVETQYF.

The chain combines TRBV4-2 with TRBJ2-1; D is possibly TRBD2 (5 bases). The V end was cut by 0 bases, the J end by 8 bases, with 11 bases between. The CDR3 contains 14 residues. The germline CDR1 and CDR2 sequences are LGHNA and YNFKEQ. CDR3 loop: CASSQDPSRDEQFF. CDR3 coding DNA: TGTGCCAGCAGCCAAGATCCTAGCAGAGATGAGCAGTTCTTC.

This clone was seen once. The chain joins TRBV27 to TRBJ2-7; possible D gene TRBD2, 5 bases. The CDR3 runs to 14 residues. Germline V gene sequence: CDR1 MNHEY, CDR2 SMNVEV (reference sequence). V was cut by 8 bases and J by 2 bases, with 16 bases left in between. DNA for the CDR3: TGTGCCAGCTCGCCTAGCTTAGGTCCCTACGAGCAGTACTTC. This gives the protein CASSPSLGPYEQYF.

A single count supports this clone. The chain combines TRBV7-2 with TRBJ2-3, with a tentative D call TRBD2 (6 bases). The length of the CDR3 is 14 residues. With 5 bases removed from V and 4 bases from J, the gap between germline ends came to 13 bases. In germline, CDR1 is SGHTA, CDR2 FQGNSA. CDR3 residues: CASSSSWGADTQYF. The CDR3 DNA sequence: TGTGCCAGCAGCAGCAGCTGGGGGGCAGATACGCAGTATTTT.

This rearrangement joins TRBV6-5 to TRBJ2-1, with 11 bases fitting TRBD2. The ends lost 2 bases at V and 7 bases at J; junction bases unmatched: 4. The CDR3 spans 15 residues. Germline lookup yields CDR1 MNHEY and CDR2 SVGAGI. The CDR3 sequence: CASSYGRLAGNEQFF. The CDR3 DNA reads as TGTGCCAGCAGTTACGGCCGACTAGCGGGGAATGAGCAGTTCTTC.

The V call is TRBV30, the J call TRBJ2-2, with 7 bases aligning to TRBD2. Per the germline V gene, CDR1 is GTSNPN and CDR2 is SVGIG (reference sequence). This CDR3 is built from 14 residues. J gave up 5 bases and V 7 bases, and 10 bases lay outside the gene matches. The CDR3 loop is CASRSGMETGELFF. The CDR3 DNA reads TGTGCCTCAAGAAGCGGGATGGAGACCGGGGAGCTGTTTTTT. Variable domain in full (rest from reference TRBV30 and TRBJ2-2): SQTIHQWPATLVQPVGSPLSLECTVEGTSNPNLYWYRQAAGRGLQLLFYSVGIGQISSEVPQNLSASRPQDRQFILSSKKLLLSDSGFYLCASRSGMETGELFFGEGSRLTVL.

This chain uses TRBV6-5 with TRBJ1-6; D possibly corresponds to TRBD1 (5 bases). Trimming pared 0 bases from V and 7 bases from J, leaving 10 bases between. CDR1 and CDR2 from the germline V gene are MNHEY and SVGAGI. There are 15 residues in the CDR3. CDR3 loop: CASSYSGPVNSPLHF. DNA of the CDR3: TGTGCCAGCAGTTACTCGGGGCCCGTGAATTCACCCCTCCACTTT.